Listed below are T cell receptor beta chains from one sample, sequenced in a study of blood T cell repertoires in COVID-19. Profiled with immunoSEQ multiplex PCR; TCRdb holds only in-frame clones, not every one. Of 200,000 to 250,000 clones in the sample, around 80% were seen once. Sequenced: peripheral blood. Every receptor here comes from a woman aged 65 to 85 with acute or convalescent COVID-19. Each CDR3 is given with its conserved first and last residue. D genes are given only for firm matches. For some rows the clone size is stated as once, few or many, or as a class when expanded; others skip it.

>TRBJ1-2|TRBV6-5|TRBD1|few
CASSPDRGYGYTF
TGTGCCAGCAGTCCCGACAGGGGGTATGGCTACACCTTC
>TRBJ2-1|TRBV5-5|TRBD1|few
CASSPQATGQGYNEQFF
TGTGCCAGCAGCCCCCAAGCAACGGGACAGGGGTACAATGAGCAGTTCTTC
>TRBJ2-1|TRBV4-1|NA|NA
CASSQEGVQFF
TGCGCCAGCAGCCAAGAGGGCGTGCAGTTCTTC
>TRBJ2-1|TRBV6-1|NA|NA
CASSDRTEDPYNEQFF
TGTGCCAGCAGTGATAGGACAGAAGATCCCTACAATGAGCAGTTCTTC
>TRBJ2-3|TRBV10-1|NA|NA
CASSLSDTQYF
TGCGCCAGCAGTCTCTCAGATACGCAGTATTTT
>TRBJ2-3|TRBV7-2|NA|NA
CASRKPGLLTDTQYF
TGTGCCAGCCGAAAGCCGGGACTCCTTACAGATACGCAGTATTTT
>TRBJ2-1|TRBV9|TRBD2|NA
CASSVDLASGGNEQFF
TGTGCCAGCAGCGTAGATCTCGCTAGCGGGGGCAATGAGCAGTTCTTC
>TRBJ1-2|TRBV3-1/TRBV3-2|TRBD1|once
CASSLPGGGYTF
TGTGCCAGCAGCCTTCCAGGGGGTGGCTACACCTTC
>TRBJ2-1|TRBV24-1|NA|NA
CATSAERRPSPQFF
TGTGCCACCAGTGCTGAGCGGCGTCCGAGTCCTCAGTTCTTC
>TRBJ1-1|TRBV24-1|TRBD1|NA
CATTPGQGAGEAFF
TGTGCCACCACCCCGGGACAGGGGGCAGGTGAAGCTTTCTTT
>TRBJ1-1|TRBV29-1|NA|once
CSVIALTGNTEAFF
TGCAGCGTCATAGCGCTGACAGGGAACACTGAAGCTTTCTTT
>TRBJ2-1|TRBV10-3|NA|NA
CAISESRDMNEQFF
TGTGCCATCAGTGAGTCGAGGGATATGAATGAGCAGTTCTTC
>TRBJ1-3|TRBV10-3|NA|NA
CAIQGHSGNTIYF
TGTGCCATTCAGGGACACTCTGGAAACACCATATATTTT
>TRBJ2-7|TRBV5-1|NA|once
CASSLGLVAYEQYF
TGCGCCAGCAGCTTAGGTCTAGTTGCCTACGAGCAGTACTTC
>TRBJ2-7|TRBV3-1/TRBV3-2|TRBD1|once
CASKPGGQGSYEQYF
TGTGCCAGCAAGCCTGGGGGACAGGGCTCCTACGAGCAGTACTTC
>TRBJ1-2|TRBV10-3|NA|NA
CAISGSRGNYGYTF
TGTGCCATCAGTGGCTCTAGGGGGAACTATGGCTACACCTTC
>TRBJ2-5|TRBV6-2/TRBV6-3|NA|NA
CASSYSSRGSQETQYF
TGTGCCAGCAGTTACTCAAGTAGGGGGAGTCAAGAGACCCAGTACTTC
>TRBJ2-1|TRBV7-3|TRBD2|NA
CASSLYRGGVGEQFF
TGTGCCAGCAGCTTATACCGGGGGGGAGTAGGTGAGCAGTTCTTC
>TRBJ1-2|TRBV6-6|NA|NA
CATKDTANYGYTF
TGTGCCACCAAGGACACGGCTAACTATGGCTACACCTTC
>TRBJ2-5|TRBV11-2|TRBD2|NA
CASSSTSGGGETQYF
TGTGCCAGCAGCTCGACTAGCGGGGGAGGAGAGACCCAGTACTTC
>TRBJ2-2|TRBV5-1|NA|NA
CASSPSPQGTGELFF
TGCGCCAGCAGCCCCTCCCCACAGGGAACCGGGGAGCTGTTTTTT
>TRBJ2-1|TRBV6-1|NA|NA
CASSEAGRRYNEQFF
TGTGCCAGCAGTGAAGCAGGCAGGAGGTACAATGAGCAGTTCTTC
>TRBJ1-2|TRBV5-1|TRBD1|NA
CASSPGQGARGYTF
TGCGCCAGCAGCCCGGGACAGGGGGCGCGAGGCTACACCTTC
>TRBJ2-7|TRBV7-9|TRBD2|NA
CASSPPRLAATYEQYF
TGTGCCAGCAGCCCCCCTCGACTAGCGGCTACCTACGAGCAGTACTTC